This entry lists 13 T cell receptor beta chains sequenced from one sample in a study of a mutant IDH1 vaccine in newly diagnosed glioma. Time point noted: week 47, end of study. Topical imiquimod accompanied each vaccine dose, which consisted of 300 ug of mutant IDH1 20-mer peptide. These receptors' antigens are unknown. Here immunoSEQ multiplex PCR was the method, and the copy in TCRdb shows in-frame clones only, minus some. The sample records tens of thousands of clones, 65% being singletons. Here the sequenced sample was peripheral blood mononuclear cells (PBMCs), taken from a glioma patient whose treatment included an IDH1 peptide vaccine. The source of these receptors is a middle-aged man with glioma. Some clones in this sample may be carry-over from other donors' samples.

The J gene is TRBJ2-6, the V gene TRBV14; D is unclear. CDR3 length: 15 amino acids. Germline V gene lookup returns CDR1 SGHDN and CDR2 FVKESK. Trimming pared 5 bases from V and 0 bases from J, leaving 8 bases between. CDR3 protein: CASSCHFSGANVLTF. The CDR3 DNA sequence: TGTGCCAGCAGCTGCCACTTCTCTGGGGCCAACGTCCTGACTTTC.

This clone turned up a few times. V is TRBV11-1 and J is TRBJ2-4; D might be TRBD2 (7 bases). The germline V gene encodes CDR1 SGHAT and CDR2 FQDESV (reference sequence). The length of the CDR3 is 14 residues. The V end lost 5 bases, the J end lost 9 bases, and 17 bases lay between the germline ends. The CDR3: CASSTSRGGGIQYF. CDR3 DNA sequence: TGTGCCAGCAGCACCTCGAGGGGGGGAGGCATTCAGTACTTC. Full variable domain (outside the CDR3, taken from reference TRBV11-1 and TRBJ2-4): EAEVAQSPRYKITEKSQAVAFWCDPISGHATLYWYRQILGQGPELLVQFQDESVVDDSQLPKDRFSAERLKGVDSTLKIQPAELGDSAMYLCASSTSRGGGIQYFGAGTRLSVL.

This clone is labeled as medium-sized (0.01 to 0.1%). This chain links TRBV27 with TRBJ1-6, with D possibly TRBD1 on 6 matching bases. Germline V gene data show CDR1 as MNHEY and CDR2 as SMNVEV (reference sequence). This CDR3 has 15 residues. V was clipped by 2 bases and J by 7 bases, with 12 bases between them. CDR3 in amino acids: CASSLTTRGNSPLHF. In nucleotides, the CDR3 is TGTGCCAGCAGTTTAACGACCAGGGGAAATTCACCCCTCCACTTT.

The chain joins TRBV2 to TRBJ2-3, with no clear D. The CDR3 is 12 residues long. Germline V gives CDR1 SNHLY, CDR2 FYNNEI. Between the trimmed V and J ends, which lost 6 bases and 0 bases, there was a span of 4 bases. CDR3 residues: CASRGSTDTQYF. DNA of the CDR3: TGTGCCAGCAGAGGGAGCACAGATACGCAGTATTTT.

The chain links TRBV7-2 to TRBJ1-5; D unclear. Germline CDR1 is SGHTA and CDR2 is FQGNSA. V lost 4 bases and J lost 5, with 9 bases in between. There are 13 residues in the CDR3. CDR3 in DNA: TGTGCCAGCAGCTACGATCTCTATCAGCCCCAGCATTTT. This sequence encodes CASSYDLYQPQHF.

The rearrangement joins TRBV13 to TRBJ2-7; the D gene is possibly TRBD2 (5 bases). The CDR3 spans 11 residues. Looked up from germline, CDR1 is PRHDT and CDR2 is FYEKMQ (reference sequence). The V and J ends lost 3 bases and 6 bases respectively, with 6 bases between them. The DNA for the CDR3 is TGTGCCAGCAGCTTCGAGGGCGAGCAGTACTTC. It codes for CASSFEGEQYF.

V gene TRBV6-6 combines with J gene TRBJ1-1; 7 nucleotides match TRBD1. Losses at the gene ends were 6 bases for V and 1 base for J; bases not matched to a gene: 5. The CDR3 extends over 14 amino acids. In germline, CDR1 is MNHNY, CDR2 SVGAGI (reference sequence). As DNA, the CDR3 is TGTGCCAGCAGCTTTGACAGGGCGAACACTGAAGCTTTCTTT. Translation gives CASSFDRANTEAFF.

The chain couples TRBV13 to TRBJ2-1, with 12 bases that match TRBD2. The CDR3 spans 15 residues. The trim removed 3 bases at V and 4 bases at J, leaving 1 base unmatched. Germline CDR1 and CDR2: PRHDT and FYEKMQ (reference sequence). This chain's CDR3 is CASSLGTSGYNEQFF. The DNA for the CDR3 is TGTGCCAGCAGCTTGGGGACTAGCGGGTACAATGAGCAGTTCTTC.

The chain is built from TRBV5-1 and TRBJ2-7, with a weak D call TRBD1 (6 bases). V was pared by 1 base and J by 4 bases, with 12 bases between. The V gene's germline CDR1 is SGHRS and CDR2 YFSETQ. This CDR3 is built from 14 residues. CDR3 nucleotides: TGCGCCAGCAGCTTGCTGGACAGACGATACGAGCAGTACTTC. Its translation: CASSLLDRRYEQYF.

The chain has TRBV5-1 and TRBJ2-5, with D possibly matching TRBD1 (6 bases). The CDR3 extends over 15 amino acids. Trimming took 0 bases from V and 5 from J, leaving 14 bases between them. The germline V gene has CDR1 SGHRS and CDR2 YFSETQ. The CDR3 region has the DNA TGCGCCAGCAGCTTGGCCACAGGGTCCGGGGAGACCCAGTACTTC. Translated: CASSLATGSGETQYF. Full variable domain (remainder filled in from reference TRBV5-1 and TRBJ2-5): KAGVTQTPRYLIKTRGQQVTLSCSPISGHRSVSWYQQTPGQGLQFLFEYFSETQRNKGNFPGRFSGRQFSNSRSEMNVSTLELGDSALYLCASSLATGSGETQYFGPGTRLLVL.

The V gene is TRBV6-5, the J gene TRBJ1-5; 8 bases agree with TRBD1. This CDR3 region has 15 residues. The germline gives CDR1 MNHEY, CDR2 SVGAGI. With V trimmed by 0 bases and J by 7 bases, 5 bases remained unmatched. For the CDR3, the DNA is TGTGCCAGCAGTTACTCGGACAGGGCTGACCAGCCCCAGCATTTT. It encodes CASSYSDRADQPQHF.

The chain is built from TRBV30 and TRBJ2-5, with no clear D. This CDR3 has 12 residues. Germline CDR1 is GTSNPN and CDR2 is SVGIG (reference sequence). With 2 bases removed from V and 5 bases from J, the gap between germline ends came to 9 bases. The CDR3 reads CAWSPGPETQYF. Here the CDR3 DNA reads TGTGCCTGGAGTCCCGGCCCGGAGACCCAGTACTTC.

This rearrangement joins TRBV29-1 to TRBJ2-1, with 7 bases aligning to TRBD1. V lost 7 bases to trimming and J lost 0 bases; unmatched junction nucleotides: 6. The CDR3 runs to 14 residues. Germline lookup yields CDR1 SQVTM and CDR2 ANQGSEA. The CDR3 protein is CSAVTGSSYNEQFF. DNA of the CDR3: TGCAGCGCTGTGACAGGGAGCTCCTACAATGAGCAGTTCTTC.